Below are 10 T cell receptor beta chains sequenced from a single sample in a study of T cell responses to AZD1222 COVID-19 vaccine. The table came from immunoSEQ multiplex PCR; TCRdb's copy has only in-frame clones and leaves some out. Of some 200,000 clones in the sample, over 85% are singletons; the top ten hold less than 4%. The sequenced sample was peripheral blood, obtained 28 days after the second dose of the MenACWY control vaccine. The receptors derive from an adult who received the MenACWY meningococcal vaccine as a control.

The genes are TRBV27 and TRBJ1-4, with D maybe TRBD1 (5 bases). CDR1 is MNHEY and CDR2 is SMNVEV in the germline V gene (reference sequence). The CDR3 length is 14 residues. V was clipped by 4 bases and J by 8 bases, with 14 bases between them. The chain's CDR3 is CASSSGTPREKLFF. The CDR3 bases are TGTGCCAGCAGTTCGGGGACCCCGAGAGAAAAACTGTTTTTT.

The chain uses TRBV9 and TRBJ2-2; TRBD1 agrees at 9 bases. Germline assignment: CDR1 SGDLS and CDR2 YYNGEE. The CDR3 spans 15 residues. Losses at the gene ends were 0 bases for V and 7 bases for J; bases not matched to a gene: 4. CDR3 sequence (DNA): TGTGCCAGCAGCGTAGGGGGACAGGGATACGGGGAGCTGTTTTTT. Its translation: CASSVGGQGYGELFF.

Concerning this clone itself: Distinct nucleotide sequences in the sample also encode this CDR3. V is TRBV3-1 (or the pseudogene TRBV3-2) and J is TRBJ1-1; 10 nucleotides match TRBD1. CDR3 length equals 14 residues. Trimming at V came to 4 bases and at J to 4 bases, leaving 3 bases not matched to a gene. The germline V gene has CDR1 LGHDT and CDR2 YNNKEL (reference sequence). CDR3 residues: CASSPRDRGTEAFF. The CDR3 DNA sequence: TGTGCCAGCAGCCCCCGGGACAGGGGCACTGAAGCTTTCTTT.

The rearrangement joins TRBV4-3 to TRBJ2-3; a possible D gene is TRBD2 (6 bases). Germline assignment: CDR1 LGHNA and CDR2 YSLEER. V was pared by 5 bases and J by 3 bases, with 18 bases between. The CDR3 runs 16 residues. CDR3 bases: TGCGCCAGCAGCTGGGTGACCGGGAGTAGGACAGATACGCAGTATTTT. It specifies CASSWVTGSRTDTQYF.

V is TRBV15 and J is TRBJ2-1; 10 bases map to TRBD2. Germline lookup yields CDR1 LNHNV and CDR2 YYDKDF (reference sequence). Trimming removed 1 base from V and 9 bases from J; junction bases left unmatched: 15. This CDR3 has 18 residues. CDR3 residues: CATSRGVLRSGRAGEQFF. CDR3 nucleotide sequence: TGTGCCACCAGCAGAGGCGTTCTTAGGAGCGGGAGGGCAGGTGAGCAGTTCTTC.

This sequence joins TRBV3-1 (or the pseudogene TRBV3-2) and TRBJ2-7, with 8 bases that match TRBD2. In germline, CDR1 is LGHDT, CDR2 YNNKEL (reference sequence). The CDR3 sequence is 16 residues long. J gave up 2 bases and V 2 bases, and 8 bases lay outside the gene matches. The CDR3: CASSQRSGRSAYEQYF. The CDR3 coding sequence is TGTGCCAGCAGCCAACGAAGCGGGAGAAGCGCCTACGAGCAGTACTTC.

V is TRBV27 and J is TRBJ1-2; no clear D. The CDR3 runs to 15 residues. V was clipped by 7 bases and J by 4 bases, with 19 bases between them. Germline V gene data show CDR1 as MNHEY and CDR2 as SMNVEV (reference sequence). Written as DNA, the CDR3 is TGTGCCAGCATTGGGTCGTTCGGGAGTCTCTATGGCTACACCTTC. Translated: CASIGSFGSLYGYTF.

This clone showed up just once. The gene calls are TRBV11-2 and TRBJ2-2; D is unresolved. CDR3 size: 14 residues. V lost 5 bases and J lost 5, with 12 bases in between. Germline CDR1 is SGHAT and CDR2 is FQNNGV. CDR3 coding DNA: TGTGCCAGCAGCCCCTTGACGTTGACCGGGGAGCTGTTTTTT. As protein: CASSPLTLTGELFF.

This clone was recorded once. The chain couples TRBV15 to TRBJ1-2; D unresolved. The V end was cut by 0 bases, the J end by 4 bases, with 12 bases between. Germline-derived CDR1 and CDR2 are LNHNV and YYDKDF (reference sequence). The length of the CDR3 is 15 residues. The DNA for the CDR3 is TGTGCCACCAGCAGAGATCGAAGCACTAGCTATGGCTACACCTTC. This sequence encodes CATSRDRSTSYGYTF.

The rearrangement joins TRBV5-6 to TRBJ2-7, with 13 bases that match TRBD2. The V gene end was trimmed by 4 bases and the J gene end by 5 bases; junction bases not matched to a gene: 6. CDR1 is SGHDT and CDR2 is YYEEEE in the germline V gene. CDR3 size: 15 residues. The DNA for the CDR3 is TGTGCCAGCAGCCGGACTAGCGGGAGTCCCCACGAGCAGTACTTC. Translation: CASSRTSGSPHEQYF.